This T cell receptor beta chain originates from a study of blood T cell repertoires in COVID-19. Whole-study context: PBMCs, B-cell-depleted T cells, or T cells provided the cDNA or gDNA that made up the material.

Per germline, CDR1 SEHNR and CDR2 FQNEAQ (reference sequence). This CDR3 has 14 amino acids. Trimming pared 5 bases from V and 0 bases from J, leaving 10 bases between. In the original workflow: Reference gene primer amplification yielded estimated nucleated cell counts. Assay used: immunoSEQ multiplex PCR; TCRdb lists only in-frame clones, some missing. The DNA was the basis for D and trimming; V, J and clone size are from that table. The data contain 140,000 to 150,000 clones, 80% to 85% of them singletons. The sequencing input was peripheral blood. The TCR originated in a human donor in a cohort sampled during active COVID-19. The J gene is TRBJ2-5, the V gene TRBV7-9; the D gene is possibly TRBD1 (5 bases). CDR3 loop: CASSAQVYQETQYF. CDR3 in DNA: TGTGCCAGCAGCGCACAGGTGTACCAAGAGACCCAGTACTTC.